These 26 T cell receptor beta chains came from one sample sequenced in a study of shared clonotypes between healthy human individuals. Some clones are missing from TCRdb's copy, which holds only in-frame ones; the method was immunoSEQ multiplex PCR. The sample consists of about a million clones, around 74% of them appearing once. Material: memory CD4+ T cells sorted from blood. As for subset: CD45RA-negative fraction. These receptors were obtained from a young man in good health.

The gene calls are TRBV5-4 and TRBJ2-7, with D tentatively TRBD1 or TRBD2 (5 bases each). Trimming shortened V by 4 bases and J by 2 bases, and 10 bases separated the two germline ends. The CDR3 length is 13 residues. CDR1 is SGHNT, CDR2 YYREEE, per germline (reference sequence). Written as DNA, the CDR3 is TGTGCCAGCAGCCGGGACGGGACCTACGAGCAGTACTTC. It encodes CASSRDGTYEQYF.

J is TRBJ1-6 and V is TRBV6-5, with D possibly matching TRBD1 (5 bases). The V and J ends lost 4 bases and 7 bases respectively, with 14 bases between them. Germline V gives CDR1 MNHEY, CDR2 SVGAGI. This CDR3 comprises 15 residues. As DNA, the CDR3 is TGTGCCAGCAGTTCCACCGGGACGGGGAATTCACCCCTCCACTTT. Translation gives CASSSTGTGNSPLHF.

This rearrangement joins TRBV5-6 to TRBJ2-7; no firm D call. Trimming cost V 2 bases and J 4 bases, with 7 bases left between them. The CDR3 has 12 residues. Germline V CDR1 and CDR2: SGHDT, YYEEEE. The CDR3 sequence: CASSLLRYEQYF. CDR3 coding DNA: TGTGCCAGCAGCTTACTGCGGTACGAGCAGTACTTC.

The chain links TRBV7-2 to TRBJ2-7; 9 bases line up with TRBD1. Trimming took 2 bases from V and 6 from J; bases not matched to a gene: 11. The CDR3 length is 16 residues. CDR1 SGHTA and CDR2 FQGNSA come from the germline V gene. The CDR3 DNA is TGTGCCAGCAGCTTATTCCCCGGGACAGGGACCCTCGAGCAGTACTTC. It is translated as CASSLFPGTGTLEQYF.

The chain recombines TRBV5-1 with TRBJ2-2, with TRBD1 identical over 8 bases. This CDR3 spans 15 amino acids. With 3 bases clipped from V and 5 bases from J, the junction kept 6 bases outside the gene matches. Looked up from germline, CDR1 is SGHRS and CDR2 is YFSETQ. For the CDR3, the DNA is TGCGCCAGCAGCTGGCGCCAGGGGGCGACCGGGGAGCTGTTTTTT. It yields the protein CASSWRQGATGELFF.

The genes are TRBV5-4 and TRBJ2-5; no firm D call. Germline values: CDR1 SGHNT, CDR2 YYREEE (reference sequence). Trimming removed 0 bases from V and 2 bases from J, with 8 bases in between. The CDR3 has 14 amino acids. The chain's CDR3 is CASSLEPAQETQYF. DNA of the CDR3: TGTGCCAGCAGCTTGGAACCTGCTCAAGAGACCCAGTACTTC.

The rearrangement links TRBV18 to TRBJ1-1; D unresolved. The germline V gene encodes CDR1 KGHSH and CDR2 LQKENI. This CDR3 is 14 amino acids long. Trimming took off 3 bases at V and 4 bases at J, with 12 bases between the two ends. CDR3 in amino acids: CASSPSSPPTEAFF. The CDR3, as DNA: TGTGCCAGCTCACCCTCAAGCCCCCCCACTGAAGCTTTCTTT.

This clone appeared a few times. In the same sample, other DNA sequences code for this CDR3. The rearrangement uses TRBV18 and TRBJ1-1; D may be TRBD1 (5 bases). Germline-derived CDR1 and CDR2 are KGHSH and LQKENI. The CDR3 sequence is 13 residues long. V was cut by 3 bases and J by 1 base, with 6 bases left in between. CDR3: CASSPQGNTEAFF. The CDR3 bases are TGTGCCAGCTCACCTCAGGGGAACACTGAAGCTTTCTTT.

V and J are TRBV19 and TRBJ2-5, with 12 bases identical to TRBD2. Trimming cost V 3 bases and J 2 bases; bases outside gene matches: 4. The germline gives CDR1 LNHDA, CDR2 SQIVND (reference sequence). CDR3 length: 16 amino acids. DNA for the CDR3: TGTGCCAGTAGTATCCGCCTAGCGGGAGGGCAAGAGACCCAGTACTTC. Translating gives CASSIRLAGGQETQYF. Complete variable domain (other parts from reference TRBV19 and TRBJ2-5): DGGITQSPKYLFRKEGQNVTLSCEQNLNHDAMYWYRQDPGQGLRLIYYSQIVNDFQKGDIAEGYSVSREKKESFPLTVTSAQKNPTAFYLCASSIRLAGGQETQYFGPGTRLLVL.

CDR3 sequence reads: CASGGTSGRNEQFF. CDR3 DNA: TGTGCCAGCGGTGGGACTAGCGGGAGGAATGAGCAGTTCTTC. V is TRBV9 and J is TRBJ2-1; 15 nucleotides line up with TRBD2. This CDR3 spans 14 amino acids. V was pared by 7 bases and J by 7 bases, with 3 bases of the junction left unmatched. Germline lookup yields CDR1 SGDLS and CDR2 YYNGEE.

The CDR3 DNA reads TGTGCCAGCAGCTTGGTCTCGAGTGCGGCAGATACGCAGTATTTT. Encoded protein: CASSLVSSAADTQYF. V usage is TRBV5-6 and J usage is TRBJ2-3; the D is unclear. The ends were cut back, 0 bases at V and 4 bases at J, with 12 bases in the middle. Germline loops: CDR1 SGHDT, CDR2 YYEEEE. CDR3 length equals 15 residues.

This chain connects TRBV28 to TRBJ1-6; D is perhaps TRBD1 (5 bases). V was cut by 3 bases and J by 7 bases, with 19 bases left in between. The length of the CDR3 is 17 residues. In germline, CDR1 is MDHEN, CDR2 SYDVKM. CDR3 protein: CASSLADSPPRNSPLHF. DNA for the CDR3: TGTGCCAGCAGTTTGGCCGACAGTCCCCCCCGAAATTCACCCCTCCACTTT.

This clone occurred once. The chain joins TRBV5-1 to TRBJ2-7, with TRBD1 matching over 8 bases. Germline CDR1 reads SGHRS; CDR2 reads YFSETQ. This CDR3 has 17 residues. V lost 0 bases to trimming and J lost 2 bases; unmatched junction nucleotides: 10. The chain's CDR3 is CASSLGRTGFSPYEQYF. As DNA, the CDR3 is TGCGCCAGCAGCTTGGGGAGGACAGGGTTTTCACCCTACGAGCAGTACTTC.

This clone was counted only a few times. The chain carries TRBV5-1 and TRBJ2-2; 9 bases fit TRBD2. Looked up from germline, CDR1 is SGHRS and CDR2 is YFSETQ. The V and J ends lost 0 bases and 4 bases, in that order; junction bases with no gene match: 4. This CDR3 contains 16 residues. CDR3 amino acids: CASSLAVAGVTGELFF. DNA of the CDR3: TGCGCCAGCAGCTTGGCCGTAGCGGGAGTCACCGGGGAGCTGTTTTTT.

Here the CDR3 reads CARKTSGISYNEQFF. CDR3 DNA sequence: TGCGCCAGGAAGACTAGCGGCATCTCCTACAATGAGCAGTTCTTC. The chain uses TRBV5-1 and TRBJ2-1, with 9 bases aligning to TRBD2. This CDR3 is 15 amino acids long. CDR1 is SGHRS and CDR2 is YFSETQ in the germline V gene. V lost 8 bases to trimming and J lost 0 bases; unmatched junction nucleotides: 6.

The CDR3 loop reads CAWSLRASGRPLAYEQYF. DNA for the CDR3: TGTGCCTGGAGTCTAAGGGCTAGCGGGAGACCCTTAGCCTACGAGCAGTACTTC. This rearrangement joins TRBV30 to TRBJ2-7; 10 bases are shared with TRBD2. V shed 2 bases and J 2 bases; nucleotides not matched to a gene: 15. CDR3 size: 18 residues. The V gene's germline CDR1 is GTSNPN and CDR2 SVGIG (reference sequence).

As to this clone: Other DNA sequences from this sample encode an identical CDR3 as well. V and J are TRBV18 and TRBJ2-7; D is unclear. The germline V gene encodes CDR1 KGHSH and CDR2 LQKENI. The CDR3 covers 11 residues. Between the trimmed V and J ends, which lost 2 bases and 4 bases, there was a span of 3 bases. DNA of the CDR3: TGTGCCAGCTCACCAGATTACGAGCAGTACTTC. Residues: CASSPDYEQYF.

V usage is TRBV7-2 and J usage is TRBJ2-1, with D perhaps matching TRBD2 (6 bases). This CDR3 is 15 amino acids long. The germline V gene has CDR1 SGHTA and CDR2 FQGNSA. V lost 2 bases to trimming and J lost 4 bases, with 12 bases between them. The DNA for the CDR3 is TGTGCCAGCAGCTTAAGGAGGGCCGGTTACAATGAGCAGTTCTTC. This sequence encodes CASSLRRAGYNEQFF.

The gene calls are TRBV11-2 and TRBJ1-3, with D unclear. Trimming shortened V by 1 base and J by 3 bases, and 7 bases separated the two germline ends. The CDR3 sequence is 14 residues long. The germline gives CDR1 SGHAT, CDR2 FQNNGV. The CDR3 DNA sequence: TGTGCCAGCAGCTTAGGGTTAGGTGGAAACACCATATATTTT. Translating it yields CASSLGLGGNTIYF.

CDR3 coding DNA: TGCGCCAGCAGCTTGGCGATAGGAGATACCGGGGAGCTGTTTTTT. Translated, it gives CASSLAIGDTGELFF. The chain combines TRBV5-1 with TRBJ2-2; no clear D gene. CDR3 length: 15 amino acids. Germline-derived CDR1 and CDR2 are SGHRS and YFSETQ. Trimming stripped 0 bases from V and 5 bases from J, with 11 bases between.

The chain couples TRBV7-6 to TRBJ2-5; unclear D gene. V was shortened by 5 bases and J by 7 bases, with 17 bases between the two germline ends. The CDR3 is 14 amino acids. The germline V gene encodes CDR1 SGHVS and CDR2 FNYEAQ. CDR3 in amino acids: CASSPARNVWTQYF. The CDR3 coding sequence is TGTGCCAGCAGCCCGGCCAGGAATGTTTGGACCCAGTACTTC.

The chain combines TRBV7-8 with TRBJ1-3; D possibly corresponds to TRBD1 (6 bases). The CDR3 is 16 residues long. Trimming took off 4 bases at V and 7 bases at J, with 20 bases between the two ends. In germline, CDR1 is SGHVS, CDR2 FQNEAQ. The CDR3 sequence is CASSSQGGGRTNTIYF. DNA of the CDR3: TGTGCCAGCAGCTCACAGGGTGGGGGAAGGACCAACACCATATATTTT.

The rearrangement links TRBV6-5 to TRBJ1-2; unclear D gene. Germline values: CDR1 MNHEY, CDR2 SVGAGI. This CDR3 has 14 residues. Deletions cut 5 bases from V and 2 bases from J, with 12 bases between. CDR3 residues: CASSPTGPNYGYTF. The CDR3 nucleotides read TGTGCCAGCAGTCCGACTGGCCCAAACTATGGCTACACCTTC.

This sequence joins TRBV4-1 and TRBJ1-2, with TRBD1 identical over 11 bases. V dropped 3 bases and J dropped 4; count of bases not matched to a gene: 7. Per germline, CDR1 MGHRA and CDR2 YSYEKL. CDR3 length equals 16 residues. The CDR3 DNA follows: TGCGCCAGCAGCCAGGGTCACGGGACAGGGGGCTATGGCTACACCTTC. Translating gives CASSQGHGTGGYGYTF.

The rearrangement uses TRBV30 and TRBJ2-6; the D gene is possibly TRBD1 (7 bases). The length of the CDR3 is 15 residues. Germline CDR1 and CDR2: GTSNPN and SVGIG (reference sequence). Trimming left V 3 bases short and J 3 bases short, with 12 bases between. The CDR3 region is CAWSQGGFGANVLTF. CDR3 nucleotides: TGTGCCTGGAGCCAGGGGGGATTTGGGGCCAACGTCCTGACTTTC.

The chain links TRBV5-1 to TRBJ2-5; possibly TRBD2 for D (5 bases). Trimming shortened V by 4 bases and J by 5 bases, and 12 bases separated the two germline ends. The CDR3 totals 13 residues. CDR1 is SGHRS, CDR2 YFSETQ, per germline. CDR3 protein: CASSPGSGETQYF. For the CDR3, the DNA is TGCGCCAGCAGCCCGGGGTCCGGCGAGACCCAGTACTTC.